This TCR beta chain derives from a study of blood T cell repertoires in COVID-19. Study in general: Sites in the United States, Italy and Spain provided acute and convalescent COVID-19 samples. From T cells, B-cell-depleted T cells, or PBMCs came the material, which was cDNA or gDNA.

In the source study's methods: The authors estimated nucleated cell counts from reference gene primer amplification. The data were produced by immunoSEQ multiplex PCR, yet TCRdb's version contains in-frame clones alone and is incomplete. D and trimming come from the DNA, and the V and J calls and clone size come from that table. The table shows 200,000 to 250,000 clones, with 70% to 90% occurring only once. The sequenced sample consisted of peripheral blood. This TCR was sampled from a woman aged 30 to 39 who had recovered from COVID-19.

The CDR3 DNA reads TGTGCCAGCAGTGAATCGTGGGCCCAATCACCCCTCCACTTT. This codes for CASSESWAQSPLHF. This chain joins TRBV2 and TRBJ1-6; no clear D gene. Per germline, CDR1 SNHLY and CDR2 FYNNEI. V lost 2 bases to trimming and J lost 10 bases, with 12 bases between them. The CDR3 is 14 residues long.